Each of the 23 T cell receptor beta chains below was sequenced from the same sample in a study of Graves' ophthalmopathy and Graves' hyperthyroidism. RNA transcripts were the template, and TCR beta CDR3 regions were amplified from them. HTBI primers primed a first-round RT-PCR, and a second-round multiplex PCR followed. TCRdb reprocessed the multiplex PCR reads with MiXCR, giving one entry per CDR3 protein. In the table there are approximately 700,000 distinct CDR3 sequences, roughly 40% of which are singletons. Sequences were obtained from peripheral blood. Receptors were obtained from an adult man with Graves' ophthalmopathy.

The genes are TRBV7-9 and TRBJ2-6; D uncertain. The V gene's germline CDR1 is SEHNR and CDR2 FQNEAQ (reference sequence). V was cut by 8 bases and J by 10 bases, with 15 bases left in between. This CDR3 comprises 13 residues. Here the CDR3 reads CASGPAGINVLTF. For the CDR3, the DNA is TGTGCCAGCGGACCGGCTGGGATTAACGTCCTGACTTTC.

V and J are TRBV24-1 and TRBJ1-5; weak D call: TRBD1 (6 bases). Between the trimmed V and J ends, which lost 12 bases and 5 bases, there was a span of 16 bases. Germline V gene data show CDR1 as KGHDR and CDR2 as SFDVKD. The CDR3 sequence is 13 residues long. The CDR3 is CAWSTDSHQPQHF. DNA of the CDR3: TGTGCCTGGAGCACGGACAGTCATCAGCCCCAGCATTTT.

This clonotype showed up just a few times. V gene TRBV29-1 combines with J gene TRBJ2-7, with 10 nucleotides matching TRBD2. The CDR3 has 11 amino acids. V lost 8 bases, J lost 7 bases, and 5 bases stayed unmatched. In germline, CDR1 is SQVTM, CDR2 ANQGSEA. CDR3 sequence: CSTSGNGEQYF. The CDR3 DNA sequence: TGCAGCACTAGCGGGAACGGGGAGCAGTACTTC.

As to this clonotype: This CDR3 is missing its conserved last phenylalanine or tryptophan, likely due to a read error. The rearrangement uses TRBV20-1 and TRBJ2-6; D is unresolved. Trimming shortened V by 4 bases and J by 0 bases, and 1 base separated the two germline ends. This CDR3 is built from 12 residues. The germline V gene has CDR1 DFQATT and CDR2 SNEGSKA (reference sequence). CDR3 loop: CSANSGANVLTP. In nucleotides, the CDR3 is TGCAGTGCTAACTCTGGGGCCAACGTCCTGACTCCA.

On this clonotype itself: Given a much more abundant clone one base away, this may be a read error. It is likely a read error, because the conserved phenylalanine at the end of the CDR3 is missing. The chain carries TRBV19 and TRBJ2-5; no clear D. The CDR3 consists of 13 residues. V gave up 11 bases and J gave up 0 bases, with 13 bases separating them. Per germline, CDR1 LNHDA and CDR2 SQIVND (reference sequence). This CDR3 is CAVGEQYQETQYL. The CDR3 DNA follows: TGTGCCGTCGGAGAACAGTACCAAGAGACCCAGTACCTC.

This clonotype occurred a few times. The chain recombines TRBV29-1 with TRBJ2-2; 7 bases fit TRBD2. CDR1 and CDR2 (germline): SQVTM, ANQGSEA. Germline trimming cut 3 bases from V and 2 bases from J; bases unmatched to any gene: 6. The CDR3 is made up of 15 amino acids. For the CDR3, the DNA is TGCAGCGTTGATCGTGGCGGGGGAAACACCGGGGAGCTGTTTTTT. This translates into CSVDRGGGNTGELFF.

CDR3 coding DNA: TGTGCCATCAGTCTACAGGGGGCTCTTTATGGCTACACCTTC. Translating it yields CAISLQGALYGYTF. The V gene is TRBV10-3, the J gene TRBJ1-2; 9 positions match TRBD1. The CDR3 sequence is 14 residues long. Germline V gene data show CDR1 as ENHRY and CDR2 as SYGVKD. Trimming took 5 bases from V and 5 from J; bases not matched to a gene: 6.

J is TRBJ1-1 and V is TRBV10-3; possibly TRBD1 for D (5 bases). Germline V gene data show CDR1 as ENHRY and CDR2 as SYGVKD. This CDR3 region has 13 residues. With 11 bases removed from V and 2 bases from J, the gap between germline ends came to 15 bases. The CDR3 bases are TGTGCCGGCAGGGACCCCGTCAACACTGAAGCTTTCTTT. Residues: CAGRDPVNTEAFF.

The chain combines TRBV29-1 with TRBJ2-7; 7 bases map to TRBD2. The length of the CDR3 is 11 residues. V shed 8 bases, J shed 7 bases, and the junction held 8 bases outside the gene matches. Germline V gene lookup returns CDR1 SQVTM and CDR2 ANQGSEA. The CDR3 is CSLEREGEQYF. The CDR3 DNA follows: TGCAGCTTAGAGCGGGAAGGGGAGCAGTACTTC.

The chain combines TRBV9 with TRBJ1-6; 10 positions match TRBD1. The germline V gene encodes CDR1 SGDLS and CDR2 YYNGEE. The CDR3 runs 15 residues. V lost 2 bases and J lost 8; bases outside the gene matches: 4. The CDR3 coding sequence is TGTGCCAGCAGCGTCGGAGACAGGGGGCATTCACCCCTCCACTTT. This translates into CASSVGDRGHSPLHF.

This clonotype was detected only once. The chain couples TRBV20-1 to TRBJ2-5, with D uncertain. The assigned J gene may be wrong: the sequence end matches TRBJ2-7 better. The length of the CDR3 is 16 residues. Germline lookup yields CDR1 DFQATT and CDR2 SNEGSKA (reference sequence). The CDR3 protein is CSARDPGGRSTYEQYF. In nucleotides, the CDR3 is TGCAGTGCTAGAGATCCTGGTGGCCGCTCAACCTACGAGCAGTACTTC.

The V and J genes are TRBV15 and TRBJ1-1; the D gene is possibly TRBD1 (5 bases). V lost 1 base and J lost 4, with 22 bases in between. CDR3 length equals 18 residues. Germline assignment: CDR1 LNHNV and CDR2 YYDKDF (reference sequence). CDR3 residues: CATSRGRVGVSGGTEAFF. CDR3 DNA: TGTGCCACCAGCAGAGGCCGGGTCGGGGTCAGCGGGGGCACTGAAGCTTTCTTT.

This CDR3 is CASSQVLTF. In DNA, the CDR3 is TGTGCCAGCAGCCAGGTCCTGACTTTC. The chain joins TRBV9 to TRBJ2-6; D is undetermined. The V gene lost 4 bases and the J gene lost 13 bases, with 3 bases spanning the gap. Germline CDR1 is SGDLS and CDR2 is YYNGEE. The CDR3 has 9 amino acids.

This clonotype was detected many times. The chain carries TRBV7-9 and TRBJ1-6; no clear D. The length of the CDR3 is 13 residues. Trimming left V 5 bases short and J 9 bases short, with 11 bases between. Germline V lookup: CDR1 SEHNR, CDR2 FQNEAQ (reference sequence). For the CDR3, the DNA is TGTGCCAGCAGCCCGAGGGAATTTTCACCCCTCCACTTT. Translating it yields CASSPREFSPLHF.

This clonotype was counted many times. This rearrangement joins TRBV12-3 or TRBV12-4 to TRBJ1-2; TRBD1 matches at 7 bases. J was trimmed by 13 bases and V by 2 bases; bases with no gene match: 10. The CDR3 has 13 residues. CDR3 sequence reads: CASSLRQGGQSTF. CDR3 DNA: TGTGCCAGCAGTTTAAGGCAGGGGGGACAATCCACCTTC.

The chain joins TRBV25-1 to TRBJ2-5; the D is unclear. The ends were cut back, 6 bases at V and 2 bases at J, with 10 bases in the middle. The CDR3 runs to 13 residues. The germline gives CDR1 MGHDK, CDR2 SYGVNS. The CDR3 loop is CASRIGAQETQYF. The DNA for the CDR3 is TGTGCCAGCAGAATTGGAGCTCAAGAGACCCAGTACTTC.

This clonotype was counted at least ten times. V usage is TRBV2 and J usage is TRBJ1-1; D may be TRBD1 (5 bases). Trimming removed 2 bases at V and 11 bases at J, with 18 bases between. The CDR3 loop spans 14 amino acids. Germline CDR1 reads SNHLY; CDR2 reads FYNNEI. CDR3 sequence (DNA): TGTGCCAGCAGTGAAATGGCAGGGACTCCTAGGGCTTTCTTT. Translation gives CASSEMAGTPRAFF. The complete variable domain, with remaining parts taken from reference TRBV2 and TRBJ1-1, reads EPEVTQTPSHQVTQMGQEVILRCVPISNHLYFYWYRQILGQKVEFLVSFYNNEISEKSEIFDDQFSVERPDGSNFTLKIRSTKLEDSAMYFCASSEMAGTPRAFFGQGTRLTVV.

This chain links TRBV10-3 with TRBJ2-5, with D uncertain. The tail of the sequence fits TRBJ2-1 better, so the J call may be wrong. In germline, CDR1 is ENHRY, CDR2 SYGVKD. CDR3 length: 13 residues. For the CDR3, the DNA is TGTGCCACGCGACGGATAGAGAACAATGAGCAGTTCTTC. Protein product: CATRRIENNEQFF.

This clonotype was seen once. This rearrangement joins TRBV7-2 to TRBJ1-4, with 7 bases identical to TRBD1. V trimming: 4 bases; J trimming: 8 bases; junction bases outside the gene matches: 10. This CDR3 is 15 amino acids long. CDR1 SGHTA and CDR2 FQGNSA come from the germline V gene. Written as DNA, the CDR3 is TGTGCCAGCAGCTCCCACGGGACAGTTGGAGAAAAACTGTTTTTT. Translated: CASSSHGTVGEKLFF.

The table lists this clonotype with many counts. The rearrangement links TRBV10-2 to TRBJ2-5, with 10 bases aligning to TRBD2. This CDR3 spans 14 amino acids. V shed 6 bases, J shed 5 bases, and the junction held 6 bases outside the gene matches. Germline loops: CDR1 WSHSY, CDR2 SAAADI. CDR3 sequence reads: CASSTSGTLETQYF. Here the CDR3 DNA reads TGCGCCAGCAGCACTAGCGGGACCCTCGAGACCCAGTACTTC.

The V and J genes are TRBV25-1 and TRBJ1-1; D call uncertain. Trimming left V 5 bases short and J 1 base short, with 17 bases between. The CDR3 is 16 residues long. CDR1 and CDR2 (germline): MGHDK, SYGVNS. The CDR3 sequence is CASSLRTAAGNTEAFF. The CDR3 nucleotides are TGTGCCAGCAGTTTACGGACGGCGGCTGGGAACACTGAAGCTTTCTTT.

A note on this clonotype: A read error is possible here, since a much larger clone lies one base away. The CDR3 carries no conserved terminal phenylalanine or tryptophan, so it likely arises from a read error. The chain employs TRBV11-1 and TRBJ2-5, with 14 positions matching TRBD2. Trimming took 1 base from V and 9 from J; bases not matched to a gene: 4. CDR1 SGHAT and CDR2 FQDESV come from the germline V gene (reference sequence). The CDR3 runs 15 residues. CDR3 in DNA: TGTGCCAGCAGCTTAGGCCGACTAGCGGGAGGGCCCCAGTACCTC. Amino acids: CASSLGRLAGGPQYL.

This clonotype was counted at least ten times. The CDR3 nucleotides are TGTGCTCTCCGGACAGGGGATTACGAGCAGTACTTC. Amino acid sequence: CALRTGDYEQYF. V gene TRBV7-7 combines with J gene TRBJ2-7; 9 nucleotides match TRBD1. Germline CDR1 SSHAT, CDR2 FNYEAQ (reference sequence). The CDR3 sequence is 12 residues long.